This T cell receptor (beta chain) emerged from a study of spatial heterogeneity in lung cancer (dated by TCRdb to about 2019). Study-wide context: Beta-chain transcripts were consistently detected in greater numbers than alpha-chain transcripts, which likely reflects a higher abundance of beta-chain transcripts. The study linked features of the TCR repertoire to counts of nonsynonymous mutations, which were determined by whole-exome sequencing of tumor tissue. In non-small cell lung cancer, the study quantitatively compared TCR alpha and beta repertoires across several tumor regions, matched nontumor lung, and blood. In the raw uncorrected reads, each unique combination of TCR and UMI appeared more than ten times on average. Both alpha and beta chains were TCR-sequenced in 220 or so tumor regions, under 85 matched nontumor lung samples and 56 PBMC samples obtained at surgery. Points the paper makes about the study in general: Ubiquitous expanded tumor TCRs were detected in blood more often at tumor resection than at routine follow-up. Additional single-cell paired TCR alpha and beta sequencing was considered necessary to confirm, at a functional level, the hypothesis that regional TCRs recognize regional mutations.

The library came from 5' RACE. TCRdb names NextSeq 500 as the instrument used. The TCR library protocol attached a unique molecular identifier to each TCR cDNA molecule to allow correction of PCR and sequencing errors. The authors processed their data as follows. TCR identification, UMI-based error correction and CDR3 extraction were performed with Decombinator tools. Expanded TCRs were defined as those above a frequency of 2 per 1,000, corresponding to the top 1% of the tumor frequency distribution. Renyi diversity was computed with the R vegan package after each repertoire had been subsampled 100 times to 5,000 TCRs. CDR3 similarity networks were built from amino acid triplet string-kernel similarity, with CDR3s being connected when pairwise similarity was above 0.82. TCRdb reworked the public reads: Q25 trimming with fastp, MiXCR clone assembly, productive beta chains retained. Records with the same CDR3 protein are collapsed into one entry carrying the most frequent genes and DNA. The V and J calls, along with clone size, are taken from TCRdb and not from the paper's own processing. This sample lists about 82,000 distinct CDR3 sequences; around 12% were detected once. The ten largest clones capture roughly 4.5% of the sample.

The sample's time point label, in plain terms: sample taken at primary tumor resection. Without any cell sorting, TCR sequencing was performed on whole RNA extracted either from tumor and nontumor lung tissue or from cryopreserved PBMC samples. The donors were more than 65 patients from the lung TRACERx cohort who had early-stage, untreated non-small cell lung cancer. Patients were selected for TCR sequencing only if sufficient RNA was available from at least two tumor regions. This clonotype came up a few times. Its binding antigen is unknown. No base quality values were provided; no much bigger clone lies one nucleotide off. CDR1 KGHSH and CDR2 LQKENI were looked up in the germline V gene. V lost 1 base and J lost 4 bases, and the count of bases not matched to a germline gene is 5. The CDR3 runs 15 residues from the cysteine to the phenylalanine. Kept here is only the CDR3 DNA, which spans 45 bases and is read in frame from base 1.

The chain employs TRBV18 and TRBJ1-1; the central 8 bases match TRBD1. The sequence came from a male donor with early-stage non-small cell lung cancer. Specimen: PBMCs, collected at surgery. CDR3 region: CASSPRADRATEAFF. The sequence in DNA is TGTGCCAGCTCACCACGCGCGGACAGGGCCACTGAAGCTTTCTTT. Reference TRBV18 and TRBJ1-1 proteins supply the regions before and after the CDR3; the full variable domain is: NAGVMQNPRHLVRRRGQEARLRCSPMKGHSHVYWYRQLPEEGLKFMVYLQKENIIDESGMPKERFSAEFPKEGPSILRIQQVVRGDSAAYFCASSPRADRATEAFFGQGTRLTVV.